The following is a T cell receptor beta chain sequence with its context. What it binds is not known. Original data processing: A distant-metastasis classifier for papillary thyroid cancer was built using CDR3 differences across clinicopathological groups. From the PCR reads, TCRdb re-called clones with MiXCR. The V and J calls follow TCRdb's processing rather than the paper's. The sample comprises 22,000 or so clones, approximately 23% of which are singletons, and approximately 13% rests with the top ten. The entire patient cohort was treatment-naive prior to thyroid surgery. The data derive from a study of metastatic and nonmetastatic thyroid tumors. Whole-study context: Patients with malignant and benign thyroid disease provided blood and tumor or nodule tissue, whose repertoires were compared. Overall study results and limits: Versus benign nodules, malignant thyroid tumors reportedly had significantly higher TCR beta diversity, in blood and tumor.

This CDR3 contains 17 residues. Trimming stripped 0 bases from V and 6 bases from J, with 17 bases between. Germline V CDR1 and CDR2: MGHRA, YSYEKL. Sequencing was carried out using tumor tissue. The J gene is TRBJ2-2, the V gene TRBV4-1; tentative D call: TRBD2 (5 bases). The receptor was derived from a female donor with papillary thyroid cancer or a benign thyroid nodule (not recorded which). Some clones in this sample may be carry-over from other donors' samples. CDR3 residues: CASSQDPIGSQAGELFF. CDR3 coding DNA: TGCGCCAGCAGCCAAGATCCTATTGGGAGTCAGGCCGGGGAGCTGTTTTTT.